A single sample is the source of the 23 T cell receptor beta chains below, sequenced in a study of blood T cell repertoires in COVID-19. Some clones are missing from TCRdb's copy, which holds only in-frame ones; the method was immunoSEQ multiplex PCR. The sample lists 180,000 or so clones, 86% occurring once. Sequenced sample: peripheral blood. The receptors come from a woman aged 30 to 39 with active or convalescent COVID-19.

As DNA, the CDR3 is TGTGCTAGTGGCCTCCCGGGACAGGGGTTCAGCTACGAGCAGTACTTC. It encodes CASGLPGQGFSYEQYF. J is TRBJ2-7 and V is TRBV12-5; 10 nucleotides match TRBD1. The CDR3 extends over 16 amino acids. V shed 6 bases and J 3 bases; nucleotides not matched to a gene: 11. Germline V gene data show CDR1 as LGHNT and CDR2 as FRNRAP. The full variable domain, rest sourced from reference TRBV12-5 and TRBJ2-7, is DARVTQTPRHKVTEMGQEVTMRCQPILGHNTVFWYRQTMMQGLELLAYFRNRAPLDDSGMPKDRFSAEMPDATLATLKIQPSEPRDSAVYFCASGLPGQGFSYEQYFGPGTRLTVT.

The genes are TRBV14 and TRBJ1-2; D is unresolved. The CDR3 contains 12 residues. V lost 2 bases, J lost 2 bases, and 3 bases lay in between. CDR1 and CDR2 (germline): SGHDN, FVKESK. DNA for the CDR3: TGTGCCAGCAGCCAACAGAACTATGGCTACACCTTC. The encoded protein is CASSQQNYGYTF. Combining the CDR3 with reference TRBV14 and TRBJ1-2 gives the whole variable domain EAGVTQFPSHSVIEKGQTVTLRCDPISGHDNLYWYRRVMGKEIKFLLHFVKESKQDESGMPNNRFLAERTGGTYSTLKVQPAELEDSGVYFCASSQQNYGYTFGSGTRLTVV.

This chain links TRBV19 with TRBJ1-2; TRBD1 aligns across 7 bases. The CDR3 totals 14 residues. CDR1 and CDR2 from the germline V gene are LNHDA and SQIVND (reference sequence). Trimming cost V 5 bases and J 2 bases; bases outside gene matches: 5. The CDR3 region is CASSPQGTNYGYTF. The CDR3 coding sequence is TGTGCCAGTAGTCCACAGGGGACCAACTATGGCTACACCTTC.

The gene calls are TRBV7-2 and TRBJ1-1; no clear D. Germline CDR1 SGHTA, CDR2 FQGNSA. The germline V and J ends were trimmed by 1 base and 5 bases, with 8 bases remaining between them. The CDR3 totals 13 residues. The CDR3 spells CASSLGQVTEAFF. The CDR3 DNA follows: TGTGCCAGCAGCTTAGGGCAGGTGACTGAAGCTTTCTTT. The whole variable domain, remainder taken from reference TRBV7-2 and TRBJ1-1, is GAGVSQSPSNKVTEKGKDVELRCDPISGHTALYWYRQSLGQGLEFLIYFQGNSAPDKSGLPSDRFSAERTGGSVSTLTIQRTQQEDSAVYLCASSLGQVTEAFFGQGTRLTVV.

The J gene is TRBJ2-7, the V gene TRBV4-1; weak D call: TRBD1 (6 bases). Germline V lookup: CDR1 MGHRA, CDR2 YSYEKL. The germline V and J ends were trimmed by 5 bases and 2 bases, with 16 bases remaining between them. There are 15 residues in the CDR3. The CDR3 sequence: CASSFPGDPPYEQYF. CDR3 bases: TGCGCCAGCAGCTTCCCAGGGGACCCTCCCTACGAGCAGTACTTC.

The chain combines TRBV19 with TRBJ1-1, with 8 bases fitting TRBD1. Germline CDR1 reads LNHDA; CDR2 reads SQIVND (reference sequence). The CDR3 length is 14 residues. The V gene end was trimmed by 1 base and the J gene end by 4 bases; junction bases not matched to a gene: 2. The CDR3 bases are TGTGCCAGTAGTATAGGAACAGGGGGCACTGAAGCTTTCTTT. Its protein is CASSIGTGGTEAFF. The full variable domain, in which reference TRBV19 and TRBJ1-1 provide the parts outside the CDR3, is DGGITQSPKYLFRKEGQNVTLSCEQNLNHDAMYWYRQDPGQGLRLIYYSQIVNDFQKGDIAEGYSVSREKKESFPLTVTSAQKNPTAFYLCASSIGTGGTEAFFGQGTRLTVV.

J is TRBJ1-2 and V is TRBV19; TRBD1 matches at 7 bases. The CDR3 contains 15 residues. Germline-derived CDR1 and CDR2 are LNHDA and SQIVND (reference sequence). V lost 6 bases, J lost 4 bases, and 11 bases stayed unmatched. CDR3 bases: TGTGCCAGTAGCCCTAAGAGGGGGCTAAGCTATGGCTACACCTTC. Translating it yields CASSPKRGLSYGYTF.

The rearrangement joins TRBV27 to TRBJ2-3, with a tentative D call TRBD2 (6 bases). The V gene's germline CDR1 is MNHEY and CDR2 SMNVEV (reference sequence). V was trimmed by 8 bases and J by 2 bases, leaving 17 bases between them. The CDR3 contains 15 residues. The CDR3 sequence: CASRSRDWLTDTQYF. DNA of the CDR3: TGTGCCAGCCGATCCCGGGACTGGCTCACAGATACGCAGTATTTT.

The V and J genes are TRBV10-2 and TRBJ1-2, with 8 bases identical to TRBD1. V trimming: 5 bases; J trimming: 5 bases; junction bases outside the gene matches: 10. Germline V CDR1 and CDR2: WSHSY, SAAADI. The CDR3 consists of 15 residues. CDR3 sequence reads: CASSFHRDRSYGYTF. The CDR3 DNA sequence: TGCGCCAGCAGTTTTCACCGGGACAGGAGTTATGGCTACACCTTC.

V usage is TRBV7-2 and J usage is TRBJ2-3, with D perhaps TRBD1 (6 bases). CDR1 is SGHTA, CDR2 FQGNSA, per germline. This CDR3 has 16 amino acids. With 3 bases removed from V and 2 bases from J, the gap between germline ends came to 15 bases. The CDR3 coding sequence is TGTGCCAGCAGCTTTCAGGGGATTATGCCCACAGATACGCAGTATTTT. Its translation: CASSFQGIMPTDTQYF.

V and J are TRBV30 and TRBJ2-3; possibly TRBD1 for D (5 bases). The CDR3 extends over 14 amino acids. V was clipped by 0 bases and J by 2 bases, with 9 bases between them. Germline-derived CDR1 and CDR2 are GTSNPN and SVGIG (reference sequence). CDR3 sequence: CAWSVGVNTDTQYF. CDR3 coding DNA: TGTGCCTGGAGTGTAGGGGTGAACACAGATACGCAGTATTTT. Looking up the rest from reference TRBV30 and TRBJ2-3 gives the full variable domain: SQTIHQWPATLVQPVGSPLSLECTVEGTSNPNLYWYRQAAGRGLQLLFYSVGIGQISSEVPQNLSASRPQDRQFILSSKKLLLSDSGFYLCAWSVGVNTDTQYFGPGTRLTVL.

This rearrangement joins TRBV10-2 to TRBJ2-7; 8 nucleotides align to TRBD1. With V trimmed by 0 bases and J by 4 bases, 5 bases remained unmatched. Looked up from germline, CDR1 is WSHSY and CDR2 is SAAADI. This CDR3 is 15 amino acids long. In DNA, the CDR3 is TGCGCCAGCAGTGAGTCGACGACAGGGGCGTACGAGCAGTACTTC. Protein: CASSESTTGAYEQYF.

V usage is TRBV5-1 and J usage is TRBJ2-4; D is perhaps TRBD2 (5 bases). The V gene's germline CDR1 is SGHRS and CDR2 YFSETQ. This CDR3 has 17 amino acids. Trimming removed 4 bases from V and 0 bases from J, with 17 bases in between. The CDR3 is CASSPGSLTIAKNIQYF. The CDR3 nucleotides are TGCGCCAGCAGCCCGGGGTCACTAACAATAGCCAAAAACATTCAGTACTTC.

The V call is TRBV9, the J call TRBJ2-7; perhaps TRBD2 as D (5 bases). The CDR3 contains 15 residues. Per the germline V gene, CDR1 is SGDLS and CDR2 is YYNGEE. Trimming pared 0 bases from V and 5 bases from J, leaving 15 bases between. The CDR3 loop is CASSVVSGSRHEQYF. Here the CDR3 DNA reads TGTGCCAGCAGCGTAGTATCGGGGAGTCGGCACGAGCAGTACTTC.

This rearrangement joins TRBV13 to TRBJ2-7; 10 positions match TRBD1. This CDR3 region has 14 residues. Germline CDR1 and CDR2: PRHDT and FYEKMQ (reference sequence). With V trimmed by 4 bases and J by 3 bases, 3 bases remained unmatched. This CDR3 reads CASSSDRGRYEQYF. The CDR3 nucleotides are TGTGCCAGCAGCTCAGACAGGGGGCGCTACGAGCAGTACTTC.

V usage is TRBV5-1 and J usage is TRBJ2-5; 7 bases agree with TRBD2. Losses at the gene ends were 4 bases for V and 4 bases for J; bases not matched to a gene: 13. Germline CDR1 is SGHRS and CDR2 is YFSETQ. The CDR3 sequence is 16 residues long. The CDR3 here is CASSRGELASRETQYF. CDR3 sequence (DNA): TGCGCCAGCAGCCGGGGGGAATTGGCTTCCAGAGAGACCCAGTACTTC.

This clone has only one observation. This sequence joins TRBV3-1 (or the pseudogene TRBV3-2) and TRBJ1-2, with a weak D call TRBD1 (5 bases). The CDR3 covers 13 residues. Germline values: CDR1 LGHDT, CDR2 YNNKEL (reference sequence). Trimming stripped 3 bases from V and 4 bases from J, with 9 bases between. CDR3 nucleotides: TGTGCCAGCAGCCAGGACACCACCTATGGCTACACCTTC. The encoded protein is CASSQDTTYGYTF.

The CDR3: CASSSGSGANVLTF. The CDR3 DNA reads TGCGCCAGCAGTTCGGGGTCTGGGGCCAACGTCCTGACTTTC. V and J are TRBV10-1 and TRBJ2-6; a weak D match, TRBD2 (5 bases). Trimming removed 5 bases at V and 1 base at J, with 6 bases between. This CDR3 spans 14 amino acids. In germline, CDR1 is WNHNN, CDR2 SYGVQD (reference sequence).

The chain is built from TRBV7-2 and TRBJ1-2; TRBD1 might be the D (5 bases). The CDR3 contains 13 residues. Germline lookup yields CDR1 SGHTA and CDR2 FQGNSA. Trimming removed 5 bases at V and 3 bases at J, with 10 bases between. CDR3 residues: CASSKEGYYGYTF. Written as DNA, the CDR3 is TGTGCCAGCAGCAAGGAGGGGTACTATGGCTACACCTTC.

This chain connects TRBV28 to TRBJ2-3; 7 bases are a match to TRBD2. Trimming at V came to 7 bases and at J to 1 base, leaving 8 bases not matched to a gene. CDR1 is MDHEN and CDR2 is SYDVKM in the germline V gene. This CDR3 has 15 amino acids. The CDR3 here is CASTKPLARTDTQYF. The CDR3 DNA is TGTGCCAGCACCAAGCCACTAGCGCGCACAGATACGCAGTATTTT.

V usage is TRBV7-6 and J usage is TRBJ2-7; D remains ambiguous. V was trimmed by 2 bases and J by 6 bases, leaving 11 bases between them. Germline CDR1 and CDR2: SGHVS and FNYEAQ. The CDR3 has 13 amino acids. The CDR3: CASSLSQIFEQYF. CDR3 bases: TGTGCCAGCAGCTTAAGTCAGATTTTCGAGCAGTACTTC.

The rearrangement uses TRBV18 and TRBJ2-2, with D possibly matching TRBD1 (5 bases). This CDR3 has 15 residues. CDR1 KGHSH and CDR2 LQKENI come from the germline V gene. V lost 2 bases and J lost 5, with 12 bases in between. The CDR3 spells CASSPSQGRTGELFF. CDR3 sequence (DNA): TGTGCCAGCTCACCATCGCAGGGAAGAACCGGGGAGCTGTTTTTT.

This clone was observed a handful of times. The chain recombines TRBV4-2 with TRBJ2-7; possibly TRBD2 for D (5 bases). In germline, CDR1 is LGHNA, CDR2 YNFKEQ. The CDR3 covers 14 residues. The V and J ends lost 0 bases and 7 bases respectively, with 13 bases between them. The CDR3 nucleotides are TGTGCCAGCAGCCAAGAATCCGGACCGGGAGAGCAGTACTTC. Amino acids: CASSQESGPGEQYF.